Listed below are T cell receptor beta chains from one sample, sequenced in a study of shared clonotypes between healthy human individuals. Only in-frame clones appear in the TCRdb table, and some are missing; sequencing was by immunoSEQ multiplex PCR. The sample gives hundreds of thousands of clones, roughly three quarters of which show up once; 13% is in the top ten. Material for sequencing was PBMCs. All receptors come from a woman in her forties in good health. Some clones in this sample may be carry-over from other donors' samples. Both conserved end residues are part of each CDR3. The D gene is left open where the match is weak. A clone size is listed for some rows: how often the clone was seen (once, few, many), or a class if it is expanded.

CDR3 protein	CDR3 DNA	clone size	V gene	D gene	J gene
CASSVRTSGKHNEQFF	TGTGCCAGCAGCGTCCGGACTAGCGGGAAACACAATGAGCAGTTCTTC	.	TRBV9	TRBD2	TRBJ2-1
CATQASGDGGDTEAFF	TGTGCCACCCAAGCCTCAGGGGATGGGGGAGACACTGAAGCTTTCTTT	.	TRBV6-6	.	TRBJ1-1
CASSIGKWGTGKNIQYF	TGTGCCAGTAGTATAGGTAAATGGGGGACAGGGAAGAACATTCAGTACTTC	.	TRBV19	TRBD1	TRBJ2-4
CASSVDVRLSYNEQFF	TGTGCCAGCAGCGTAGACGTGCGACTCTCCTACAATGAGCAGTTCTTC	.	TRBV9	.	TRBJ2-1
CASSVNVGPRVETQYF	TGTGCCAGCAGCGTCAACGTGGGGCCGAGAGTAGAGACCCAGTACTTC	.	TRBV11-2	.	TRBJ2-5
CASSHMDGSYEQYF	TGTGCCAGCTCACACATGGACGGATCCTACGAGCAGTACTTC	many	TRBV18	.	TRBJ2-7
CASSLRRYYEQYF	TGTGCCAGCAGCCTACGGAGATACTACGAGCAGTACTTC	.	TRBV7-2	.	TRBJ2-7
CASSAAGPGNEQFF	TGTGCCAGCAGTGCCGCAGGGCCCGGCAATGAGCAGTTCTTC	.	TRBV2	.	TRBJ2-1
CASSLSTEHGYTF	TGCGCCAGCAGCTTGTCGACAGAACATGGCTACACCTTC	.	TRBV5-1	.	TRBJ1-2
CAWSPTGLDTVF	TGTGCCTGGAGCCCCACAGGCCTAGATACCGTCTTC	many	TRBV30	.	TRBJ2-7
CSVVRGNEQFF	TGCAGCGTTGTAAGAGGGAATGAGCAGTTCTTC	many	TRBV29-1	.	TRBJ2-1
CASSKTSSSYNEQFF	TGTGCCAGCAGCAAGACTAGTAGCTCCTACAATGAGCAGTTCTTC	.	TRBV9	.	TRBJ2-1
CASSEAPLTYEQYF	TGTGCCAGCAGTGAGGCACCGCTAACCTACGAGCAGTACTTC	.	TRBV6-4	.	TRBJ2-7
CASSLGAGGNIQYF	TGTGCCAGCAGCTTGGGGGCAGGGGGGAACATTCAGTACTTC	.	TRBV5-8	.	TRBJ2-4
CASSEAVFATNEKLFF	TGTGCCAGCAGTGAAGCGGTATTTGCAACTAATGAAAAACTGTTTTTT	.	TRBV6-1	.	TRBJ1-4
CAWNRGQPYNEQFF	TGTGCCTGGAACCGGGGACAGCCCTACAATGAGCAGTTCTTC	few	TRBV30	TRBD1	TRBJ2-1
CASSLIGGKSTDTQYF	TGTGCCAGCAGCTTAATAGGCGGGAAGAGCACAGATACGCAGTATTTT	many	TRBV7-6	.	TRBJ2-3
CASSLSYQHETQYF	TGTGCCAGCAGTTTATCGTATCAGCACGAGACCCAGTACTTC	few	TRBV27	.	TRBJ2-5
CASGRDQYEQYF	TGTGCCAGCGGCAGGGATCAGTACGAGCAGTACTTC	.	TRBV7-3	.	TRBJ2-7
CASSEIRGGGVNGYTF	TGTGCCAGCAGTGAAATTCGTGGAGGGGGCGTCAATGGCTACACCTTC	many	TRBV6-1	TRBD1	TRBJ1-2
CASSLDPGTSGGSYNEQFF	TGTGCCAGCAGCTTAGATCCAGGGACTAGCGGGGGCTCCTACAATGAGCAGTTCTTC	.	TRBV11-2	TRBD2	TRBJ2-1
CARPKRGALHTQYF	TGTGCCAGACCTAAGCGGGGGGCCTTGCATACGCAGTATTTT	.	TRBV19	TRBD2	TRBJ2-3
CASSLSPAASGISDTQYF	TGTGCCAGCAGCTTAAGCCCCGCTGCCAGCGGGATATCAGATACGCAGTATTTT	few	TRBV7-3	TRBD2	TRBJ2-3